This TCR beta chain was identified during a study of CD8+CD57+ T cells in acquired aplastic anemia. This clonotype was recorded at least ten times. Its antigen is undetermined. Trimming took 1 base from V and 2 from J, leaving 12 bases between them. This CDR3 is built from 15 residues. Germline assignment: CDR1 SGDLS and CDR2 YYNGEE. It was genomic DNA that served as the template for profiling TCR beta VDJ and CDR3. TCRdb analysed the reads with MiXCR anew, one entry per CDR3 protein. The sample holds approximately 220,000 distinct CDR3 sequences; around 46% are singletons and the top ten take roughly 8%. General observations from the study: Both patients and controls carried the same twenty-nine CD8+ CDR3 sequences.

CD8+CD57+ cell expansion, shown by flow cytometry, had occurred in the patients selected for sequencing. Sequences were obtained from sorted CD4+, CD8+, or CD8+CD57+ T cells (not recorded which) from PBMCs. The chain combines TRBV9 with TRBJ1-2; tentatively, D is TRBD1 (6 bases). This TCR was recovered from a human donor with aplastic anemia. CDR3 nucleotide sequence: TGTGCCAGCAGCGTAAACGGACAGACGAACTATGGCTACACCTTC. It codes for CASSVNGQTNYGYTF.